This T cell receptor (beta chain) was recovered during a study of blood T cell repertoires in COVID-19. Looking at the study overall: The origin of the acute and convalescent COVID-19 samples was the United States, Italy and Spain.

Participants were aged about 18 to 90 years, lived in over 20 US areas, and enrolled virtually. Self-reported history from a screening survey and questionnaire set each donor's cohort. Per the original data handling: Amplification with reference gene primers provided the estimates of nucleated cell counts. Measured with immunoSEQ multiplex PCR; TCRdb has only the in-frame clones, and not every one. V and J calls and clone size come straight from that table; D and trimming were deduced from the DNA. The repertoire holds approximately 400,000 clones, with around 87% as singletons. The CDR3 is 15 residues long. Germline CDR1 reads SQVTM; CDR2 reads ANQGSEA. V shed 0 bases and J shed 4 bases, with 12 bases lying between them.

Sequencing was performed on PBMCs or T cells enriched from blood (not recorded which). The sequence was collected from a man aged 30-40 years who had recovered from COVID-19. The V call is TRBV29-1, the J call TRBJ2-2, with D possibly being TRBD1 (6 bases). The CDR3 here is CSVEDPDRATGELFF. Here the CDR3 DNA reads TGCAGCGTTGAAGATCCGGACAGAGCCACCGGGGAGCTGTTTTTT.